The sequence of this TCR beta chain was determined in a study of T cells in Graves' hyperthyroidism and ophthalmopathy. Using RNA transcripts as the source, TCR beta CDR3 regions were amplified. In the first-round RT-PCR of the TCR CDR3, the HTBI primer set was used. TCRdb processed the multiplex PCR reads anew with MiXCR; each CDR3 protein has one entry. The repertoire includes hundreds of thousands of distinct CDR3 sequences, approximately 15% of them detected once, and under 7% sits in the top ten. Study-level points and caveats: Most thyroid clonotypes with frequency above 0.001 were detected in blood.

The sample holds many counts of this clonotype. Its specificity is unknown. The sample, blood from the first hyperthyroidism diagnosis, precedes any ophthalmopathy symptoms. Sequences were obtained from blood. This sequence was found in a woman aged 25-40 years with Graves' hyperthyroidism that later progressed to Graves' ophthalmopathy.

The CDR3 loop is CASSEGGETQYF. In DNA form, the CDR3 reads TGTGCCAGCAGTGAGGGGGGAGAGACCCAGTACTTC. J is TRBJ2-5 and V is TRBV6-1, with D perhaps TRBD2 (6 bases). Trimming removed 3 bases at V and 4 bases at J, with 6 bases between. CDR1 MNHNS and CDR2 SASEGT come from the germline V gene. CDR3 length equals 12 residues.